This TCR beta chain was identified during a study of blood T cells in healthy people across ages. For the study at large: In model experiments, template switching was able to capture about one barcoded beta molecule for every two T cells that were present.

The CDR3 spans 16 residues. Trimming took off 0 bases at V and 3 bases at J, with 13 bases between the two ends. Germline-derived CDR1 and CDR2 are LGHNA and YSLEER. Researchers isolated at least 7 million PBMCs per sample. No fewer than 5.5 micrograms of total RNA were isolated from every sample. PCR was performed a second time for about 7 to 12 cycles using a sample-barcoded 5' primer and a J-beta primer mix. Each cDNA molecule was tagged by a template-switch adaptor with 12 random nucleotides. Using its own MiXCR run on the 5' RACE reads, TCRdb lists one record per CDR3 protein. The profile covers under 1,000,000 distinct CDR3 sequences, with under 40% appearing a single time and 13% taken by the ten largest.

Material: blood. This chain links TRBV4-3 with TRBJ2-3; maybe TRBD1 (5 bases). This TCR came from a man between 18 and 35 years old in good health. The CDR3 loop is CASSQDQQGLTDTQYF. The CDR3, as DNA: TGCGCCAGCAGCCAAGATCAGCAGGGTTTAACAGATACGCAGTATTTT.